A single sample is the source of the 22 T cell receptor beta chains below, sequenced in a study of molecular identifiers for immune sequencing clone quantification (dated by TCRdb to 2016 to 2018). The receptor library was made with PCR. For sequencing, an Illumina HiSeq 4000 was employed. The public reads were quality trimmed at Q25 with fastp and then assembled into clones with MiXCR by TCRdb, keeping productive beta chains. Merged by CDR3 protein, the rows form single entries marked with the most common genes and DNA. Recorded for this sample are tens of thousands of distinct CDR3 sequences; under 20% of them occurred a single time. The top ten clones comprise 1.1% to 1.5% of the sample. The specimen sequenced was naive CD8+ T cells from blood, with Jurkat cell RNA spiked in. What the cell subset or site label conveys for this sample: FACS-sorted CD8+CD4-CCR7+CD45RA+ naive T cells. These receptors all stem from a human donor in good health. Some libraries in this study had Jurkat cell RNA spiked in.

There are a few counts of this clonotype. A much larger clone lies a single base off, so this may be a read error. This chain joins TRBV4-3 and TRBJ2-7, with TRBD1 identical over 7 bases. Per the germline V gene, CDR1 is LGHNA and CDR2 is YSLEER. After removal of 4 bases from V and 6 bases from J, the junction contained 9 bases not matched to a gene. This CDR3 region has 14 residues. This CDR3 is CASSRGTASSEQYF. As DNA, the CDR3 is TGCGCCAGCAGCCGAGGGACAGCCAGTTCCGAGCAGTACTTC.

V usage is TRBV6-5 and J usage is TRBJ1-6, with D tentatively TRBD1 (5 bases). Trimming took off 2 bases at V and 7 bases at J, with 12 bases between the two ends. Germline V gives CDR1 MNHEY, CDR2 SVGAGI. The CDR3 is 15 amino acids. CDR3 nucleotide sequence: TGTGCCAGCAGTTACCAACAGGAAGGAAATTCACCCCTCCACTTT. The encoded protein is CASSYQQEGNSPLHF.

At least ten counts were recorded for this clonotype. The genes are TRBV11-2 and TRBJ2-3; D perhaps matches TRBD2 (6 bases). Trimming cost V 5 bases and J 5 bases, with 23 bases left between them. There are 17 residues in the CDR3. Germline values: CDR1 SGHAT, CDR2 FQNNGV. The CDR3, as DNA: TGTGCCAGCAGCCGGAGTTGGCGGGACGTGTTTGGAGATACGCAGTATTTT. It is translated as CASSRSWRDVFGDTQYF.

This clonotype occurred a few times. The rearrangement joins TRBV6-4 to TRBJ2-3, with a weak D call TRBD2 (6 bases). CDR3 length equals 15 residues. Trimming cost V 6 bases and J 1 base, with 14 bases left between them. Germline CDR1 reads MRHNA; CDR2 reads SNTAGT. CDR3 sequence: CASRERVPCTDTQYF. In DNA, the CDR3 is TGTGCCAGCAGGGAGCGGGTGCCATGCACAGATACGCAGTATTTT.

This clonotype has at least ten counts. The V call is TRBV3-1, the J call TRBJ2-1; unclear D gene. This CDR3 is 14 amino acids long. Germline CDR1 reads LGHDT; CDR2 reads YNNKEL (reference sequence). Trimming took off 0 bases at V and 8 bases at J, with 11 bases between the two ends. Here the CDR3 reads CASSQDRRLDEQFF. The CDR3 nucleotides read TGTGCCAGCAGCCAAGACCGGAGACTCGATGAGCAGTTCTTC.

This clonotype has a count of ten or more. The rearrangement links TRBV24-1 to TRBJ2-2; weak D call: TRBD2 (5 bases). Trimming stripped 9 bases from V and 0 bases from J, with 13 bases between. In germline, CDR1 is KGHDR, CDR2 SFDVKD. The CDR3 is 15 residues long. The CDR3 nucleotides read TGTGCCACCGGTCATAGCGCGACGAACACCGGGGAGCTGTTTTTT. It translates to CATGHSATNTGELFF.

This clonotype came up many times. J is TRBJ2-5 and V is TRBV11-2, with 7 bases matching TRBD2. The CDR3 length is 16 residues. V trimming: 6 bases; J trimming: 1 base; junction bases outside the gene matches: 11. Germline CDR1 reads SGHAT; CDR2 reads FQNNGV. CDR3 DNA sequence: TGTGCCAGCAGAGGGTCTAGCGGTCTCCCCCAAGAGACCCAGTACTTC. As protein: CASRGSSGLPQETQYF.

This clonotype was counted many times. The chain joins TRBV7-8 to TRBJ2-7; 7 bases map to TRBD1. Germline CDR1 SGHVS, CDR2 FQNEAQ. V lost 4 bases to trimming and J lost 6 bases; unmatched junction nucleotides: 3. The CDR3 consists of 12 residues. The CDR3 is CASSSTGPEQYF. In DNA form, the CDR3 reads TGTGCCAGCAGCTCGACAGGGCCCGAGCAGTACTTC.

This clonotype was picked up a small number of times. The rearrangement links TRBV10-3 to TRBJ2-1, with D perhaps matching TRBD1 (6 bases). The germline V gene has CDR1 ENHRY and CDR2 SYGVKD. The CDR3 extends over 14 amino acids. Trimming removed 3 bases at V and 8 bases at J, with 14 bases between. The CDR3 bases are TGTGCCATCAGTGATCTACAGGGTGGGGATGAGCAGTTCTTC. Residues: CAISDLQGGDEQFF.

Only a few counts were recorded for this clonotype. The chain joins TRBV11-2 to TRBJ2-1; 9 bases are shared with TRBD2. V shed 3 bases and J 5 bases; nucleotides not matched to a gene: 5. CDR3 length: 15 residues. Germline CDR1 reads SGHAT; CDR2 reads FQNNGV. The CDR3 loop is CASSFFASGNNEQFF. The CDR3, as DNA: TGTGCCAGCAGCTTCTTTGCTAGCGGGAACAATGAGCAGTTCTTC. Full variable domain (rest looked up from reference TRBV11-2 and TRBJ2-1): EAGVAQSPRYKIIEKRQSVAFWCNPISGHATLYWYQQILGQGPKLLIQFQNNGVVDDSQLPKDRFSAERLKGVDSTLKIQPAKLEDSAVYLCASSFFASGNNEQFFGPGTRLTVL.

Comment on this clonotype: Sequence at one end of the junction differs from germline and may be a read error. The chain employs TRBV5-1 and TRBJ2-1; D unresolved. The CDR3 spans 16 residues. CDR1 is SGHRS and CDR2 is YFSETQ in the germline V gene. The CDR3 is CASSLAGRPSYNEQSF. The CDR3 bases are TGCGCCAGCAGCTTGGCCGGACGGCCATCCTACAATGAGCAGTCCTTC. Supplemented by reference TRBV5-1 and TRBJ2-1, the full variable domain reads KAGVTQTPRYLIKTRGQQVTLSCSPISGHRSVSWYQQTPGQGLQFLFEYFSETQRNKGNFPGRFSGRQFSNSRSEMNVSTLELGDSALYLCASSLAGRPSYNEQSFGPGTRLTVL.

In this sample, this clonotype turned up many times. CDR3 DNA sequence: TGTGCCAGCAGCCAAGATCTAGCCGGGGAGCTGTTTTTT. The encoded protein is CASSQDLAGELFF. The rearrangement joins TRBV4-2 to TRBJ2-2; no clear D. The germline gives CDR1 LGHNA, CDR2 YNFKEQ. Trimming pared 0 bases from V and 6 bases from J, leaving 5 bases between. This CDR3 has 13 amino acids.

This clonotype was seen repeatedly, ten times or more. The chain has TRBV3-1 and TRBJ1-5; D is unclear. The germline gives CDR1 LGHDT, CDR2 YNNKEL (reference sequence). The CDR3 runs to 12 residues. The V and J ends lost 5 bases and 4 bases respectively, with 6 bases between them. The CDR3 coding sequence is TGTGCCAGCAGCTTCGAGAATCAGCCCCAGCATTTT. Protein sequence: CASSFENQPQHF.

This clonotype was seen many times. The V and J genes are TRBV28 and TRBJ2-5, with TRBD1 matching 7 bases. CDR3 length: 17 amino acids. V trimming: 8 bases; J trimming: 0 bases; junction bases outside the gene matches: 15. Germline assignment: CDR1 MDHEN and CDR2 SYDVKM. Here the CDR3 reads CASGLDSGQKYQETQYF. Written as DNA, the CDR3 is TGTGCCAGCGGACTCGACTCGGGACAGAAGTACCAAGAGACCCAGTACTTC.

This clonotype was observed a few times. The chain has TRBV11-2 and TRBJ2-7, with 7 bases lining up with TRBD1. The CDR3 loop spans 15 amino acids. Trimming removed 5 bases from V and 0 bases from J; junction bases left unmatched: 7. Germline CDR1 is SGHAT and CDR2 is FQNNGV. The CDR3 DNA reads TGTGCCAGCAGCAGCCAGAACAGGGGCTCCTACGAGCAGTACTTC. This codes for CASSSQNRGSYEQYF.

The chain employs TRBV5-4 and TRBJ2-5; D unresolved. The V end was cut by 0 bases, the J end by 5 bases, with 11 bases between. This CDR3 contains 14 residues. Per the germline V gene, CDR1 is SGHNT and CDR2 is YYREEE (reference sequence). The CDR3 region is CASSLAVGQETQYF. In nucleotides, the CDR3 is TGTGCCAGCAGCTTGGCGGTGGGTCAGGAGACCCAGTACTTC.

About this clonotype: One base away lies a much larger clone, so this may be a sequencing read error. The V and J genes are TRBV11-2 and TRBJ2-1, with D perhaps TRBD1 (6 bases). CDR1 is SGHAT and CDR2 is FQNNGV in the germline V gene. This CDR3 has 13 residues. CDR3 sequence: CASSLRQVNEQLF. The CDR3 DNA is TGTGCCAGCAGCCTGAGACAGGTCAATGAGCAGCTCTTC.

This clonotype has only a few counts. The V and J genes are TRBV10-3 and TRBJ2-7, with 7 bases identical to TRBD1. The CDR3 consists of 12 residues. Germline CDR1 reads ENHRY; CDR2 reads SYGVKD. The junction had 4 bases not matched to a gene; V was cut back by 5 bases and J by 6 bases. The CDR3 nucleotides read TGTGCCATCAGTAAGGGGGCGAGCGAGCAGTACTTC. This translates into CAISKGASEQYF.

This clonotype was counted at least ten times. The chain couples TRBV19 to TRBJ2-2, with 14 bases aligning to TRBD2. With 4 bases clipped from V and 4 bases from J, the junction kept 8 bases outside the gene matches. Germline V CDR1 and CDR2: LNHDA, SQIVND (reference sequence). The CDR3 runs to 18 residues. The CDR3 protein is CASSKGLAGDGGTGELFF. The CDR3 region has the DNA TGTGCCAGTAGTAAGGGACTAGCGGGAGATGGGGGCACCGGGGAGCTGTTTTTT.

V and J are TRBV7-2 and TRBJ2-1; 11 bases fit TRBD1. Germline V gives CDR1 SGHTA, CDR2 FQGNSA. J gave up 7 bases and V 4 bases, and 3 bases lay outside the gene matches. The CDR3 is 14 amino acids. In DNA, the CDR3 is TGTGCCAGCAGCTACGGGACAGGGGGGAATGAGCAGTTCTTC. It yields the protein CASSYGTGGNEQFF.

As to this clonotype: A clone one base away is much larger, so this may be a read error. This chain links TRBV20-1 with TRBJ2-1, with D perhaps TRBD1 or TRBD2 (5 bases each). Looked up from germline, CDR1 is DFQATT and CDR2 is SNEGSKA (reference sequence). Trimming cost V 6 bases and J 1 base, with 16 bases left between them. The CDR3 consists of 15 residues. CDR3 region: CSAPLGEGSYNEQFF. CDR3 DNA sequence: TGCAGTGCACCGTTGGGGGAAGGGTCCTACAATGAGCAGTTCTTC.

In regard to this clonotype: No conserved phenylalanine or tryptophan is present at the end of the CDR3, so a read error is the likely explanation. This rearrangement joins TRBV4-1 to TRBJ1-5; D remains unclear. The length of the CDR3 is 16 residues. V lost 4 bases and J lost 2, with 15 bases in between. Germline loops: CDR1 MGHRA, CDR2 YSYEKL. The CDR3: CASSLRLELRNQPQHY. The CDR3 bases are TGCGCCAGCAGCCTAAGATTGGAACTCCGCAATCAGCCCCAGCATTAT.